This T cell receptor beta chain was recovered during a study of blood T cell repertoires in COVID-19 (dated by TCRdb to 2018 to 2021). Study-wide context: Samples covering the acute and convalescent phases of COVID-19 were provided by collaborators in the United States, Italy and Spain. The material from the prospective study consisted of cDNA or gDNA derived from T cells, B-cell-depleted T cells, or PBMCs. Deeply sampled blood TCRbeta repertoires from subjects exposed to, actively infected with, or recovered from COVID-19 were included in the dataset. The repertoires were made available in a free public database intended to serve as a resource for research on the immune response to SARS-CoV-2. Samples came from the ongoing ImmuneRACE study (first 160 participants) plus 1,254 subjects from 6 global collaborators. The sample metadata nearly always contained a de-identified subject ID, COVID-19 status, age in years and sex. Where HLA class I and class II types were available, the types were taken from metadata supplied by the sample provider, not from assay-based typing.

The germline V gene sets CDR1 to SNHLY and CDR2 to FYNNEI. A distance of 10 bases separates the germline ends of V and J, which lose 7 bases and 1 base respectively. The CDR3 starts with the cysteine, ends with the phenylalanine, and has 13 residues. Only CDR3 DNA remains: 39 bases, in frame from the first base. Collaborating institutions collected whole blood in K2EDTA tubes following their own protocols. For TCRbeta analysis, collaborators shipped samples in one of three forms: frozen whole blood, isolated PBMCs, or DNA extracted from either of those sample types. This clone was observed once. Which antigen it targets is not known. The input lacks base qualities; no much larger clone sits a single base away. Study-level results and caveats: The quantity of clinical and demographic metadata differed by source and by participant and was supplied without curation.

TCRbeta CDR3 regions were amplified from genomic DNA using the immunoSEQ Assay, a bias-controlled multiplex PCR. Turning to the authors' computational methods: Nucleated cell counts per sample were estimated from amplification of reference gene primers within the assay. To quantify the absolute abundance of each unique TCRbeta CDR3 rearrangement, sequence reads were collapsed and filtered. For each sample, productive Simpson clonality was calculated as the square root of Simpson's diversity index over productive rearrangements. TCRdb's version of the immuneACCESS table is confined to in-frame rearrangements and falls short of the full clone set. An unresolved V gene accounts for under half of the shortfall where checked; the remainder is of unknown origin. V, J and clone size reflect that table, while D and trimming were determined from the DNA. The sample yields about 250,000 clones; roughly 88% were counted once. The ten largest clones take up approximately 1.4% of the sample.

The rearrangement combines TRBV2 with TRBJ1-1, with no confident D gene call. The TCR sequence derives from a man older than 75 with acute or convalescent COVID-19. The sample was peripheral blood. The CDR3 amino acid sequence is: CASTSEKNTEAFF. The DNA reads as follows: TGTGCCAGCACAAGTGAGAAGAACACTGAAGCTTTCTTT.